A selection of T cell receptor beta chains follows, all from one sample in a study of CD8+ T cells in alopecia areata. Libraries were prepared by immunoSEQ multiplex PCR; TCRdb keeps only in-frame clonotypes and omits some of them. The sample yields roughly 73,000 clones, 29% seen once. The input for sequencing was CD8+ T cells sorted from blood, taken at week 4, from a patient treated with tofacitinib. These receptor sequences come from a human donor with alopecia areata. Both conserved end residues are part of each CDR3. Each record gives: clone size, V gene, D gene, J gene, CDR3 DNA, CDR3 protein. D genes are given only for firm matches. Where a row states a size, it is once, few, many or the class of an expanded clone; other rows omit it.

>NA|TRBV15|TRBD1|TRBJ2-6
TGTGCCACCAGCGGACCGGGACAGGGGACTAGTGGGGCCAACGTCCTGACTTTC
CATSGPGQGTSGANVLTF
>NA|TRBV28|NA|TRBJ2-6
TGTGCCAGCAGTCCCCGGGCCGGGGCCAACGTCCTGACTTTC
CASSPRAGANVLTF
>few|TRBV7-8|NA|TRBJ1-2
TGTGCCAGCAGCTTGGGCAGCGCTAACTATGGCTACACCTTC
CASSLGSANYGYTF
>few|TRBV29-1|NA|TRBJ2-7
TGCAGCGTTGATATCTCGGGAGCTGGGAGGCGGGGCTACGAGCAGTACTTC
CSVDISGAGRRGYEQYF
>NA|TRBV14|NA|TRBJ1-2
TGTGCCAGCAGCCAGATGTCCAGGGCGCCTACTTCTAACTATGGCTACACCTTC
CASSQMSRAPTSNYGYTF
>NA|TRBV28|NA|TRBJ2-7
TGTGCCAGCTACCCGGCAGGGGCCTACGAGCAGTACTTC
CASYPAGAYEQYF
>few|TRBV30|NA|TRBJ1-1
TGTGCCTGGAGTGTGGACAGTGAAAAAGCTTTCTTT
CAWSVDSEKAFF
>NA|TRBV7-9|NA|TRBJ1-2
TGTGCCAGCAGGTCTCGACAGGCTAGTGCAGCAGGGAATGGCTACACCTTC
CASRSRQASAAGNGYTF
>NA|TRBV30|NA|TRBJ1-5
TGTGCCTGGAGCGATCAGGGCAATCAGCCCCAGCATTTT
CAWSDQGNQPQHF
>few|TRBV7-9|NA|TRBJ1-2
TGTGCCAGCAGCCTCGGGGGGGCCGGGACGGACTATGGCTACACCTTC
CASSLGGAGTDYGYTF
>NA|TRBV11-2|TRBD2|TRBJ2-3
TGTGCCAGCAGCTTTTCAAGCGGGGGGAGCACAGATACGCAGTATTTT
CASSFSSGGSTDTQYF
>once|TRBV14|TRBD2|TRBJ2-1
TGTGCCAGCAGCCCCGGACTAGCGGTCTACAATGAGCAGTTCTTC
CASSPGLAVYNEQFF
>NA|TRBV5-6|TRBD1|TRBJ2-7
TGTGCCAGCAGTCCTAGGGGGCGCTACGAGCAGTACTTC
CASSPRGRYEQYF
>NA|TRBV27|NA|TRBJ2-7
TGTGCCAGCAGTCCCGGGGGTCTCTACGAGCAGTACTTC
CASSPGGLYEQYF
>few|TRBV4-1|TRBD2|TRBJ2-5
TGCGCCAGCAGTCAACGGACTAGCGGGAGGGCCTCGACCCAGTACTTC
CASSQRTSGRASTQYF
>NA|TRBV7-9|TRBD2|TRBJ2-3
TGTGCCAGCAGGCCCCCGACTAGCGGGATAGATTTCACAGATACGCAGTATTTT
CASRPPTSGIDFTDTQYF
>few|TRBV9|TRBD2|TRBJ2-1
TGTGCCAGCAGCCCCCCCGCGGGAGGGATCCATGAGCAGTTCTTC
CASSPPAGGIHEQFF
>few|TRBV5-6|NA|TRBJ2-2
TGTGCCAGCAGCCCCGGGCCGAACACCGGGGAGCTGTTTTTT
CASSPGPNTGELFF
>few|TRBV29-1|NA|TRBJ1-2
TGCAGCGTTGACAGGGAATATGGCTACACCTTC
CSVDREYGYTF
>few|TRBV7-8|NA|TRBJ2-2
TGTGCCAGCAGCCCACAGCGCACCGGGGAGCTGTTTTTT
CASSPQRTGELFF
>NA|TRBV11-2|NA|TRBJ2-7
TGTGCCAGCAGCCAGCCAGGGTTCCCCTACGAGCAGTACTTC
CASSQPGFPYEQYF
>few|TRBV9|NA|TRBJ2-2
TGTGCCAGCAGCGTAGGGGAGAACACCGGGGAGCTGTTTTTT
CASSVGENTGELFF
>few|TRBV25-1|NA|TRBJ2-1
TGTGCCAGCAGGAGACCGGGCCGTGAGCAGTTCTTC
CASRRPGREQFF
>NA|TRBV30|NA|TRBJ2-1
TGTGCCTGGGATTGGGGGGTCTACAATGAGCAGTTCTTC
CAWDWGVYNEQFF
>NA|TRBV6-5|TRBD2|TRBJ2-5
TGTGCCAGCAGCCCGGGACTAGCGGAAGGGGAGACCCAGTACTTC
CASSPGLAEGETQYF
>few|TRBV7-9|NA|TRBJ2-7
TGTGCCAGCAGCCCCCCGGCCGGAGGTCAATACGAGCAGTACTTC
CASSPPAGGQYEQYF
>NA|TRBV9|NA|TRBJ1-4
TGTGCCAGCAGCCCATCTTGGTGGACTAATGAAAAACTGTTTTTT
CASSPSWWTNEKLFF
>NA|TRBV29-1|NA|TRBJ2-7
TGCAGCGTTGAATCCGGCAGTTACGAGCAGTACTTC
CSVESGSYEQYF
>NA|TRBV2|NA|TRBJ1-1
TGTGCCAGCCTCATGAACACTGAAGCTTTCTTT
CASLMNTEAFF
>NA|TRBV5-1|NA|TRBJ1-2
TGCGCCAGCAGTTGGGATGGAATCGGCTATGGCTACACCTTC
CASSWDGIGYGYTF
>few|TRBV11-2|NA|TRBJ2-3
TGTGCCAGCAGCTTATACAGGGAGGATACGCAGTATTTT
CASSLYREDTQYF
>medium-sized|TRBV7-9|TRBD2|TRBJ2-7
TGTGCCAGCAGCTTATCTAGCGGGAACTACGAGCAGTACTTC
CASSLSSGNYEQYF
>NA|TRBV29-1|TRBD1|TRBJ2-2
TGCAGCGTACCCGGACAGGGGGTGAACACCGGGGAGCTGTTTTTT
CSVPGQGVNTGELFF
>once|TRBV28|TRBD1|TRBJ1-2
TGTGCCAGCAGTTTTATCGGGACAGTGGATGGCTACACCTTC
CASSFIGTVDGYTF
>many|TRBV11-2|NA|TRBJ1-1
TGTGCCAGCAGCTTAGGGTATGGGACTGAAGCTTTCTTT
CASSLGYGTEAFF
>NA|TRBV6-1|NA|TRBJ2-3
TGTGCCAGCAGTGAAAGAAGAACGGGAGCGGGAGATACGCAGTATTTT
CASSERRTGAGDTQYF
>few|TRBV5-1|NA|TRBJ1-2
TGCGCCAGCAGCTTGGGTGGATCCGGCTACACCTTC
CASSLGGSGYTF
>NA|TRBV7-9|TRBD1|TRBJ1-2
TGTGCCAGCAGCTCAGACAGGGGACCTAACTATGGCTACACCTTC
CASSSDRGPNYGYTF
>few|TRBV29-1|TRBD2|TRBJ2-7
TGCAGCGTTGTTGGCCCGATGACTAGCGGAACCTACGAGCAGTACTTC
CSVVGPMTSGTYEQYF
>NA|TRBV19|NA|TRBJ2-5
TGTGCCAGTAGAAACGATGGGACGCGGGAGACCCAGTACTTC
CASRNDGTRETQYF
>NA|TRBV19|TRBD1|TRBJ1-2
TGTGCCAGTGGTTACAGGGGCAGCGGCTACACCTTC
CASGYRGSGYTF
>many|TRBV20-1|NA|TRBJ2-1
TGCAGTGCCTACATGACCAATGAGCAGTTCTTC
CSAYMTNEQFF
>few|TRBV30|TRBD2|TRBJ2-1
TGTGCCTGGAGTCACTTGGGCGGGACTAGCGGACATTCGGGTTACAATGAGCAGTTCTTC
CAWSHLGGTSGHSGYNEQFF